These 12 T cell receptor beta chains share one sample of origin, sequenced in a study of glioma-infiltrating T cells after dendritic cell vaccination. Using immunoSEQ multiplex PCR, the repertoire was profiled, and TCRdb retains in-frame clones only, with some absent. The table shows about 50,000 clones, with more than 70% occurring only once. The time point was: after dendritic cell vaccination, including at tumor progression/relapse. This sample comprised blood, obtained after dendritic cell vaccination. The source is a human donor with glioblastoma.

This chain connects TRBV2 to TRBJ1-2, with D unclear. The CDR3 is 16 residues long. Germline CDR1 SNHLY, CDR2 FYNNEI. Trimming left V 0 bases short and J 0 bases short, with 11 bases between. CDR3 sequence reads: CASSEAAGPPNYGYTF. For the CDR3, the DNA is TGTGCCAGCAGTGAAGCGGCTGGGCCGCCTAACTATGGCTACACCTTC.

The chain recombines TRBV5-8 with TRBJ2-7, with 7 bases that match TRBD1. This CDR3 contains 13 residues. With 6 bases clipped from V and 6 bases from J, the junction kept 9 bases outside the gene matches. Germline assignment: CDR1 SGHTS and CDR2 YDEGEE. CDR3 region: CASTLTGAAEQYF. The CDR3 region has the DNA TGTGCCAGCACCTTAACAGGGGCCGCCGAGCAGTACTTC.

The chain employs TRBV25-1 and TRBJ2-7, with D perhaps matching TRBD2 (5 bases). V lost 3 bases and J lost 2, with 11 bases in between. The CDR3 runs to 14 residues. The germline gives CDR1 MGHDK, CDR2 SYGVNS. The CDR3 spells CASSDPAGPYEQYF. The CDR3 coding sequence is TGTGCCAGCAGTGACCCCGCGGGTCCCTACGAGCAGTACTTC.

Here the CDR3 reads CASRDQGEETQYF. DNA of the CDR3: TGTGCCAGCCGCGATCAGGGGGAAGAGACCCAGTACTTC. The rearrangement links TRBV7-6 to TRBJ2-5; 7 bases are a match to TRBD1. The CDR3 extends over 13 amino acids. The germline V gene encodes CDR1 SGHVS and CDR2 FNYEAQ. V was pared by 8 bases and J by 3 bases, with 6 bases of the junction left unmatched.

The chain recombines TRBV19 with TRBJ1-2, with 8 positions matching TRBD1. The CDR3 loop spans 13 amino acids. The ends lost 4 bases at V and 4 bases at J; junction bases unmatched: 2. CDR1 and CDR2 (germline): LNHDA, SQIVND (reference sequence). CDR3 sequence (DNA): TGTGCCAGTAGTACCGGACAGGGCTATGGCTACACCTTC. It is translated as CASSTGQGYGYTF.

CDR3 amino acids: CASSLITGDFGYTF. CDR3 DNA: TGTGCCAGCAGCTTAATAACAGGGGACTTTGGCTACACCTTC. The V gene is TRBV7-2, the J gene TRBJ1-2; 7 bases fit TRBD1. Germline V gene data show CDR1 as SGHTA and CDR2 as FQGNSA. Trimming cost V 2 bases and J 7 bases; bases outside gene matches: 7. This CDR3 is 14 amino acids long.

The rearrangement joins TRBV5-1 to TRBJ1-2, with 11 positions matching TRBD1. Germline CDR1 reads SGHRS; CDR2 reads YFSETQ. The CDR3 sequence is 15 residues long. V lost 2 bases, J lost 2 bases, and 2 bases stayed unmatched. CDR3 bases: TGCGCCAGCAGCTTTGGGACAGGGGGGAACTATGGCTACACCTTC. It is translated as CASSFGTGGNYGYTF.

CDR3 sequence reads: CASSHQGGQATGELFF. The DNA of the CDR3 is TGCGCCAGCAGCCACCAGGGGGGCCAGGCCACCGGGGAGCTGTTTTTT. V is TRBV4-1 and J is TRBJ2-2; possibly TRBD1 for D (7 bases). V lost 3 bases and J lost 4, with 15 bases in between. This CDR3 comprises 16 residues. Per germline, CDR1 MGHRA and CDR2 YSYEKL.

This rearrangement joins TRBV29-1 to TRBJ1-5, with 9 positions matching TRBD1. Germline-derived CDR1 and CDR2 are SQVTM and ANQGSEA. The CDR3 length is 14 residues. J lost 4 bases, V lost 5 bases, and 6 bases had no gene match. CDR3 nucleotide sequence: TGCAGCGTTACAACAGGGGGCTCGAATCAGCCCCAGCATTTT. Protein product: CSVTTGGSNQPQHF. The whole variable domain, remainder taken from reference TRBV29-1 and TRBJ1-5, is SAVISQKPSRDICQRGTSLTIQCQVDSQVTMMFWYRQQPGQSLTLIATANQGSEATYESGFVIDKFPISRPNLTFSTLTVSNMSPEDSSIYLCSVTTGGSNQPQHFGDGTRLSIL.

The rearrangement links TRBV11-2 to TRBJ2-1; maybe TRBD2 (7 bases). Per germline, CDR1 SGHAT and CDR2 FQNNGV. The CDR3 sequence is 16 residues long. The V end was cut by 4 bases, the J end by 5 bases, with 18 bases between. DNA for the CDR3: TGTGCCAGCAGCTCGGTTCGGGGGGCTCGGCACAATGAGCAGTTCTTC. This gives the protein CASSSVRGARHNEQFF.

V usage is TRBV4-2 and J usage is TRBJ1-1; D remains ambiguous. This CDR3 has 16 amino acids. Germline V gene data show CDR1 as LGHNA and CDR2 as YNFKEQ. Trimming stripped 1 base from V and 0 bases from J, with 12 bases between. DNA of the CDR3: TGTGCCAGCAGCCAAGCGGGAGGTCCCATGAACACTGAAGCTTTCTTT. This sequence encodes CASSQAGGPMNTEAFF.

J is TRBJ2-3 and V is TRBV27; perhaps TRBD2 as D (7 bases). This CDR3 has 15 amino acids. Trimming took 2 bases from V and 5 from J, leaving 14 bases between them. Germline assignment: CDR1 MNHEY and CDR2 SMNVEV (reference sequence). Here the CDR3 reads CASSLRGGAVDTQYF. CDR3 coding DNA: TGTGCCAGCAGTTTACGAGGGGGGGCGGTAGATACGCAGTATTTT.